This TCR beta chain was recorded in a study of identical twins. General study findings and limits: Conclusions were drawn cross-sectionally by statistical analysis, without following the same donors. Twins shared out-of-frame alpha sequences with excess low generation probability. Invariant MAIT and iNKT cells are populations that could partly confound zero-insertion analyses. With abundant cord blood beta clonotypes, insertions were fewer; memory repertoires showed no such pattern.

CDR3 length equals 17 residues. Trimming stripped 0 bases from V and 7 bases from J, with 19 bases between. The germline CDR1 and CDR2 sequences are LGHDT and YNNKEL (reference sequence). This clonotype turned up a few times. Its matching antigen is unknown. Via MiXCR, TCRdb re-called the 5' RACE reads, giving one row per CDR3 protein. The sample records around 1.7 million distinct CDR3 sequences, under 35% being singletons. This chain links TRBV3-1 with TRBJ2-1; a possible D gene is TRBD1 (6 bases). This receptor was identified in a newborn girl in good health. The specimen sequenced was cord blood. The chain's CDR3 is CASSQDPSGNRGNEQFF. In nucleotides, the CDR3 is TGTGCCAGCAGCCAAGATCCCAGCGGCAATAGGGGGAATGAGCAGTTCTTC.